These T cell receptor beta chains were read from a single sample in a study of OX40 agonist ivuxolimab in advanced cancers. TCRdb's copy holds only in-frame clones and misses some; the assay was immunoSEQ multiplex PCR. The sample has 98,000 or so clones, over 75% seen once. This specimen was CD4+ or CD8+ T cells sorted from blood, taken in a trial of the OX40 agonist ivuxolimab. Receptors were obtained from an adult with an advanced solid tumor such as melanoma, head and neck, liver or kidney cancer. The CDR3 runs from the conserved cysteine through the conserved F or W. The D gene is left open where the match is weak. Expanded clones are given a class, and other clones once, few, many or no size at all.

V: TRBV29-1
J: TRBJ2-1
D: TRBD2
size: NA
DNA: TGCAGCGCGACTCCGGGACTAGGCAATGAGCAGTTCTTC
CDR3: CSATPGLGNEQFF

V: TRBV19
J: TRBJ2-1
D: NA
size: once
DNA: TGTGCCAGTAGTATAATAAATGAGCAGTTCTTC
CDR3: CASSIINEQFF

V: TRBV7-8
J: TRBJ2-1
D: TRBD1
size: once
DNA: TGTGCCAGCAGCTCGACCGGGACAGGGATGTACAATGAGCAGTTCTTC
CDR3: CASSSTGTGMYNEQFF

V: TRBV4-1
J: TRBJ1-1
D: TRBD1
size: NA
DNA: TGCGCCAGCAGCCTTCTTTTCCGGGACAGGATGAACACTGAAGCTTTCTTT
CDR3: CASSLLFRDRMNTEAFF

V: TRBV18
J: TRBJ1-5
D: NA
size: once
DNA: TGTGCCAGCTCACTAGGGGCCGACCAGCCCCAGCATTTT
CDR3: CASSLGADQPQHF

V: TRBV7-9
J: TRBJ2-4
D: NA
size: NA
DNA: TGTGCCAGCAGCCCGTCTACAGCCAAAAACATTCAGTACTTC
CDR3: CASSPSTAKNIQYF

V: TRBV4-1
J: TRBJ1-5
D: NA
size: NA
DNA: TGCACCAGCAGCCAAGAGGTTGGAGGGATGAGTCAGCCCCAGCATTTT
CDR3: CTSSQEVGGMSQPQHF

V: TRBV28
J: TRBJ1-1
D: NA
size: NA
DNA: TGTGCCAGCAGTTCCCCATCCATGAACACTGAAGCTTTCTTT
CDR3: CASSSPSMNTEAFF

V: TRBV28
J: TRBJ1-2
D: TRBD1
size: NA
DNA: TGTGCCAGCGTAACGACAGGGGCGCGTGGCTACACCTTC
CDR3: CASVTTGARGYTF

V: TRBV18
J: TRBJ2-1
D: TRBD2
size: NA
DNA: TGTGCCAGCTCAACCGGGCTAGCGGGGGCGTCGGGTGAGCAGTTCTTC
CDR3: CASSTGLAGASGEQFF

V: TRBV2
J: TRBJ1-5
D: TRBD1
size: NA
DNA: TGTGCCAGCAGCGCGACAGGGACGAGCAATCAGCCCCAGCATTTT
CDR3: CASSATGTSNQPQHF

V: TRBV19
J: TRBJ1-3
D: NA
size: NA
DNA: TGTGCCAGTAGTCCAATGGCAGGGGCTGGAAACACCATATATTTT
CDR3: CASSPMAGAGNTIYF

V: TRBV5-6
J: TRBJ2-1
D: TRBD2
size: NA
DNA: TGTGCCAGCAGCGGGCGACTAGCGGGAGAGTATGAGCAGTTCTTC
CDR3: CASSGRLAGEYEQFF

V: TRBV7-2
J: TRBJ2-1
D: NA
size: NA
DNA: TGTGCCAGCAGCTACGTCGGAGGGGGCAATGAGCAGTTCTTC
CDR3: CASSYVGGGNEQFF

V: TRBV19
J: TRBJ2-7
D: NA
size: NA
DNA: TGTGCCAGTAGCCTGAGCCGGGGGCCCCTCTCCTACGAGCAGTACTTC
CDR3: CASSLSRGPLSYEQYF

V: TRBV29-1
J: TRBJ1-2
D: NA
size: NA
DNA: TGCAGCGTTGAAAGGGCGGGGTGGGGCTACACCTTC
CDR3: CSVERAGWGYTF

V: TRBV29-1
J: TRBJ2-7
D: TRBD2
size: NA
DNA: TGCAGCGTTTCTCGGACTAGCGGGAGCTACGAGCAGTACTTC
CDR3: CSVSRTSGSYEQYF

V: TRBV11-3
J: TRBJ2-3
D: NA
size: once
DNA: TGTGCCAGCAGCTTAGCCCTAAGGGGAGTGCCGGCAGATACGCAGTATTTT
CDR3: CASSLALRGVPADTQYF

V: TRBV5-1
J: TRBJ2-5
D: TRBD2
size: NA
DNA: TGCGCCAGCAGCTCGGGGGGTAGTCCGGAGACCCAGTACTTC
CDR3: CASSSGGSPETQYF

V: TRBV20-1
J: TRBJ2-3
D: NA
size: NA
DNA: TGCAGTGTCCTCCGGGGAGATACGCAGTATTTT
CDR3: CSVLRGDTQYF

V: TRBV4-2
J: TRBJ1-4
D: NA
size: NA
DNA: TGTGCCAGCAGCTTGCAGGGTGAACCCTATGAAAAACTGTTTTTT
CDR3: CASSLQGEPYEKLFF

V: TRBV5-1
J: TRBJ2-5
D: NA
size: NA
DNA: TGCGCCAGCAGGAGGGTAGTGGGGAGCCAAGAGACCCAGTACTTC
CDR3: CASRRVVGSQETQYF

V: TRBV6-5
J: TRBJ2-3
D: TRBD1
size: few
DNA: TGTGCCAGCAGAACAGGGGGGACGCAGTATTTT
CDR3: CASRTGGTQYF

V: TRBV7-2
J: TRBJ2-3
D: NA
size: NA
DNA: TGTGCCAGCAGCTTAAACCCTGGGGGGCGCAGCACAGATACGCAGTATTTT
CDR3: CASSLNPGGRSTDTQYF

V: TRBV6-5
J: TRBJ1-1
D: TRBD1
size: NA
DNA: TGTGCCAGCAGAACGACAGGGGGCATGACTGAAGCTTTCTTT
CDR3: CASRTTGGMTEAFF

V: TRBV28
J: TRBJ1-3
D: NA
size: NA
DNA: TGTGCCAGCATCCCCGCGACAGCCTCTGGAAACACCATATATTTT
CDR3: CASIPATASGNTIYF

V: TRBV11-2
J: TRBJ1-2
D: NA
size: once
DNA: TGTGCCAGCAGCTGGGGAGAGATTTCTGGCTACACCTTC
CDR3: CASSWGEISGYTF

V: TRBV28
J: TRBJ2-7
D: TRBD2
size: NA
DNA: TGTGCCAGCAGCCCTTTAGCGGGAAGCTCCTACGAGCAGTACTTC
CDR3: CASSPLAGSSYEQYF

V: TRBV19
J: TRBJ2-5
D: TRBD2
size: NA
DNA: TGTGCCAGTAGTAGCGGGAGGGCCCAAGAGACCCAGTACTTC
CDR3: CASSSGRAQETQYF